The 28 T cell receptor beta chains listed next were all sequenced from one sample in a study of T-cell reconstitution after alpha-beta-depleted transplantation in children. Preparation of the TCRbeta library used unique molecular identifiers. One entry per CDR3 protein results from TCRdb running MiXCR on the PCR reads. The sample records 100,000 to 120,000 distinct CDR3 sequences, approximately 6.6% being singletons. The material sequenced was PBMCs, mostly from graft donor cells, taken 360 days after TCRalphabeta/CD19-depleted stem cell transplant. The receptors derive from a male patient aged 2-15 years who had a stem cell transplant for acute lymphoblastic leukemia, so the T cells may come from the graft donor.

In the case of this clonotype: It may be a read error: a sequence one base away is much more abundant. The chain couples TRBV16 to TRBJ2-1; perhaps TRBD2 as D (5 bases). This CDR3 is built from 14 residues. Trimming cost V 3 bases and J 8 bases, with 14 bases left between them. CDR1 and CDR2 (germline): KGHSY, FQNENV. The DNA of the CDR3 is TGTGCCAGCAGCCACGGCTCGGGAACCTATGAGCAGTTCTTC. Residues: CASSHGSGTYEQFF.

Many counts were recorded for this clonotype. The rearrangement uses TRBV24-1 and TRBJ2-1, with D possibly being TRBD1 (5 bases). V dropped 6 bases and J dropped 6 bases, with 5 bases sitting between them. CDR3 length equals 11 residues. Per germline, CDR1 KGHDR and CDR2 SFDVKD. The CDR3 region has the DNA TGTGCCACCAGTCAGGGCAATGAGCAGTTCTTC. Amino acids: CATSQGNEQFF.

This clonotype appeared a few times. This chain connects TRBV20-1 to TRBJ1-5; the D gene is possibly TRBD1 (6 bases). Trimming took off 3 bases at V and 4 bases at J, with 16 bases between the two ends. Germline lookup yields CDR1 DFQATT and CDR2 SNEGSKA (reference sequence). This CDR3 spans 15 amino acids. The CDR3 protein is CSASPPHRANQPQHF. CDR3 DNA: TGCAGTGCTAGCCCACCGCACAGGGCTAATCAGCCCCAGCATTTT.

This clonotype has ten or more counts. DNA of the CDR3: TGTGCCAGCAGTTTCCGATCTATTGGGACAGGGAAATTCTTC. Amino acid sequence: CASSFRSIGTGKFF. The rearrangement links TRBV27 to TRBJ2-1; 9 bases line up with TRBD1. Germline assignment: CDR1 MNHEY and CDR2 SMNVEV (reference sequence). Unmatched junction bases numbered 13, after V lost 3 bases and J lost 16 bases. The length of the CDR3 is 14 residues.

The genes are TRBV7-9 and TRBJ2-5, with D unresolved. The germline CDR1 and CDR2 sequences are SEHNR and FQNEAQ (reference sequence). V was clipped by 3 bases and J by 5 bases, with 13 bases between them. The CDR3 is made up of 14 amino acids. As DNA, the CDR3 is TGTGCCAGCAGCTTCGTCGTAACGACGGAGACCCAGTACTTC. Its translation is CASSFVVTTETQYF.

This clonotype appeared many times. The CDR3 region has the DNA TGTGCCAGCAGTTTCCAAGAAAAACAAGAGACCCAGTACTTC. Translation: CASSFQEKQETQYF. The rearrangement uses TRBV12-3 or TRBV12-4 and TRBJ2-5; D not certain. Trimming took 3 bases from V and 2 from J, leaving 10 bases between them. This CDR3 region has 14 residues.

This clonotype was recorded a few times. The chain uses TRBV20-1 and TRBJ2-3; 11 bases match TRBD2. Germline trimming cut 0 bases from V and 4 bases from J; bases unmatched to any gene: 6. The CDR3 is made up of 16 amino acids. Germline lookup yields CDR1 DFQATT and CDR2 SNEGSKA (reference sequence). The CDR3 DNA is TGCAGTGCTAGAGATACGGTACTAGCGGGAGCAGATACGCAGTATTTT. Protein: CSARDTVLAGADTQYF.

This clonotype was seen many times. The chain is built from TRBV4-2 and TRBJ2-3, with D perhaps TRBD2 (6 bases). Per germline, CDR1 LGHNA and CDR2 YNFKEQ. V was clipped by 0 bases and J by 2 bases, with 12 bases between them. This CDR3 is 16 amino acids long. This CDR3 is CASSQDGGPPTDTQYF. Written as DNA, the CDR3 is TGTGCCAGCAGCCAAGATGGAGGGCCACCCACAGATACGCAGTATTTT.

At least ten counts were recorded for this clonotype. The rearrangement links TRBV7-2 to TRBJ2-3; D is unclear. In germline, CDR1 is SGHTA, CDR2 FQGNSA. With 5 bases removed from V and 6 bases from J, the gap between germline ends came to 15 bases. The CDR3 length is 14 residues. The CDR3 protein is CASSLPKGTDTQYF. The CDR3 DNA follows: TGTGCCAGCAGCCTCCCTAAGGGAACCGATACGCAGTATTTT.

The chain has TRBV30 and TRBJ2-1; D remains unclear. V was shortened by 5 bases and J by 0 bases, with 8 bases between the two germline ends. Germline V lookup: CDR1 GTSNPN, CDR2 SVGIG (reference sequence). CDR3 length equals 13 residues. DNA of the CDR3: TGTGCCTGGTCCAGCAGCTCCTACAATGAGCAGTTCTTC. Translating gives CAWSSSSYNEQFF.

There are many counts of this clonotype. V and J are TRBV13 and TRBJ2-7; D not resolved. CDR1 and CDR2 from the germline V gene are PRHDT and FYEKMQ (reference sequence). V shed 3 bases and J shed 4 bases, with 13 bases lying between them. The CDR3 runs 14 residues. DNA of the CDR3: TGTGCCAGCAGCTTTTACGGTAGCAGGTACGAGCAGTACTTC. It yields the protein CASSFYGSRYEQYF. The whole variable domain, remainder taken from reference TRBV13 and TRBJ2-7, is AAGVIQSPRHLIKEKRETATLKCYPIPRHDTVYWYQQGPGQDPQFLISFYEKMQSDKGSIPDRFSAQQFSDYHSELNMSSLELGDSALYFCASSFYGSRYEQYFGPGTRLTVT.

This clonotype was detected many times. The CDR3 here is CASSLMSSYNSPLHF. The CDR3 nucleotides are TGTGCCAGCAGCCTAATGAGCTCCTATAATTCACCCCTCCACTTT. The chain joins TRBV5-5 to TRBJ1-6; D is ambiguous. The V end was cut by 4 bases, the J end by 0 bases, with 8 bases between. Germline CDR1 and CDR2: SGHKS and YYEKEE (reference sequence). The CDR3 contains 15 residues.

This clonotype was observed at least ten times. The rearrangement links TRBV2 to TRBJ2-3; 10 positions match TRBD2. CDR3 length equals 15 residues. Germline CDR1 is SNHLY and CDR2 is FYNNEI. Losses at the gene ends were 3 bases for V and 1 base for J; bases not matched to a gene: 1. The CDR3 DNA is TGTGCCAGCAGTGACGGACTAGCGGGCACAGATACGCAGTATTTT. Amino acid sequence: CASSDGLAGTDTQYF. The full variable domain, rest sourced from reference TRBV2 and TRBJ2-3, is EPEVTQTPSHQVTQMGQEVILRCVPISNHLYFYWYRQILGQKVEFLVSFYNNEISEKSEIFDDQFSVERPDGSNFTLKIRSTKLEDSAMYFCASSDGLAGTDTQYFGPGTRLTVL.

V is TRBV25-1 and J is TRBJ1-4; a weak D match, TRBD1 (6 bases). The germline V and J ends were trimmed by 6 bases and 8 bases, with 13 bases remaining between them. CDR3 length: 13 residues. CDR1 and CDR2 from the germline V gene are MGHDK and SYGVNS. The CDR3 protein is CASRARTAEKLFF. The CDR3 bases are TGTGCCAGCAGAGCCAGGACAGCCGAAAAACTGTTTTTT.

This clonotype appeared a few times. This chain links TRBV5-1 with TRBJ2-7; D may correspond to TRBD1 or TRBD2 (7 bases each). The V end was cut by 2 bases, the J end by 5 bases, with 17 bases between. Germline CDR1 and CDR2: SGHRS and YFSETQ. This CDR3 has 15 residues. The DNA for the CDR3 is TGCGCCAGCAGCTTTGCCAGGGGGGGAGAAAACGAGCAGTACTTC. Its protein is CASSFARGGENEQYF.

There are many counts of this clonotype. The chain employs TRBV20-1 and TRBJ2-7, with D possibly TRBD2 on 6 matching bases. V was clipped by 6 bases and J by 1 base, with 25 bases between them. This CDR3 contains 17 residues. Germline V gene data show CDR1 as DFQATT and CDR2 as SNEGSKA (reference sequence). The CDR3 spells CSAIPPHRDWRSYEQYF. The DNA for the CDR3 is TGCAGTGCGATCCCTCCCCACCGGGACTGGAGATCCTACGAGCAGTACTTC.

This clonotype came up many times. The rearrangement links TRBV3-1 to TRBJ1-2; D may be TRBD1 (5 bases). Germline V gene sequence: CDR1 LGHDT, CDR2 YNNKEL (reference sequence). This CDR3 has 14 amino acids. V lost 1 base and J 6 bases, leaving 12 bases between the germline ends. In DNA form, the CDR3 reads TGTGCCAGCAGCCAAGTTGGGCCAGGGCATGGCTACACCTTC. It encodes CASSQVGPGHGYTF.

This rearrangement joins TRBV7-7 to TRBJ2-5, with 8 bases fitting TRBD2. The CDR3 has 13 residues. CDR1 SSHAT and CDR2 FNYEAQ come from the germline V gene (reference sequence). The ends lost 4 bases at V and 5 bases at J; junction bases unmatched: 3. The CDR3 DNA reads as TGTGCCAGCAGCTCGGGAGGGACGGAGACCCAGTACTTC. It encodes CASSSGGTETQYF.

The gene calls are TRBV7-2 and TRBJ2-3, with D uncertain. Germline CDR1 is SGHTA and CDR2 is FQGNSA. This CDR3 region has 15 residues. Trimming shortened V by 4 bases and J by 1 base, and 12 bases separated the two germline ends. This chain's CDR3 is CASSSTNARTDTQYF. The CDR3 nucleotides are TGTGCCAGCAGCTCTACTAACGCGCGCACAGATACGCAGTATTTT.

This clonotype appeared many times. This chain connects TRBV7-2 to TRBJ2-7; the D is unclear. There are 15 residues in the CDR3. Germline CDR1 is SGHTA and CDR2 is FQGNSA. The V and J ends lost 0 bases and 1 base respectively, with 10 bases between them. The CDR3 loop reads CASSLATGGSYEQYF. CDR3 sequence (DNA): TGTGCCAGCAGCTTAGCGACGGGCGGATCCTACGAGCAGTACTTC. The whole variable domain, remainder taken from reference TRBV7-2 and TRBJ2-7, is GAGVSQSPSNKVTEKGKDVELRCDPISGHTALYWYRQSLGQGLEFLIYFQGNSAPDKSGLPSDRFSAERTGGSVSTLTIQRTQQEDSAVYLCASSLATGGSYEQYFGPGTRLTVT.

V and J are TRBV20-1 and TRBJ2-3, with D tentatively TRBD2 (5 bases). Trimming cost V 0 bases and J 2 bases, with 9 bases left between them. CDR3 length equals 14 residues. The V gene's germline CDR1 is DFQATT and CDR2 SNEGSKA (reference sequence). CDR3 amino acids: CSARDGGVTDTQYF. CDR3 nucleotides: TGCAGTGCTAGAGATGGAGGCGTCACAGATACGCAGTATTTT.

This clonotype appeared many times. The rearrangement uses TRBV5-1 and TRBJ2-7; D remains ambiguous. The CDR3 is made up of 15 amino acids. Looked up from germline, CDR1 is SGHRS and CDR2 is YFSETQ. Trimming removed 0 bases at V and 5 bases at J, with 15 bases between. The CDR3 DNA reads as TGCGCCAGCAGCTTGGACAGCACCCCCTACGACGAGCAGTACTTC. This gives the protein CASSLDSTPYDEQYF.

This clonotype was counted at least ten times. The rearrangement uses TRBV9 and TRBJ2-7, with 7 positions matching TRBD1. The CDR3 spans 15 residues. Trimming at V came to 4 bases and at J to 7 bases, leaving 14 bases not matched to a gene. The germline CDR1 and CDR2 sequences are SGDLS and YYNGEE. CDR3 protein: CASSTPGQDFSEQYF. For the CDR3, the DNA is TGTGCCAGCAGCACCCCAGGACAGGATTTTTCTGAGCAGTACTTC.

The J gene is TRBJ2-3, the V gene TRBV6-1; 10 bases match TRBD2. The CDR3 is 14 amino acids. The J segment lost 3 bases and the V segment lost 6 bases, leaving 3 bases of the junction unmatched. The V gene's germline CDR1 is MNHNS and CDR2 SASEGT. CDR3 region: CASSLLAGTDTQYF. The CDR3 bases are TGTGCCAGCAGCCTACTAGCGGGAACAGATACGCAGTATTTT.

This clonotype has ten or more counts. The J gene is TRBJ1-1, the V gene TRBV7-9, with TRBD1 identical over 7 bases. The CDR3 runs 13 residues. Trimming removed 9 bases from V and 1 base from J; junction bases left unmatched: 5. CDR1 is SEHNR and CDR2 is FQNEAQ in the germline V gene (reference sequence). The chain's CDR3 is CASPGTENTEAFF. The DNA of the CDR3 is TGTGCCAGTCCCGGGACAGAGAACACTGAAGCTTTCTTT. The variable domain in full, completed from reference TRBV7-9 and TRBJ1-1, reads DTGVSQNPRHKITKRGQNVTFRCDPISEHNRLYWYRQTLGQGPEFLTYFQNEAQLEKSRLLSDRFSAERPKGSFSTLEIQRTEQGDSAMYLCASPGTENTEAFFGQGTRLTVV.

The rearrangement links TRBV6-6 to TRBJ1-2; D is undetermined. V lost 7 bases and J lost 5, with 14 bases in between. Germline V lookup: CDR1 MNHNY, CDR2 SVGAGI (reference sequence). The CDR3 spans 13 residues. The CDR3 DNA follows: TGTGCCAGCATCTATACGGGAAATTATGGCTACACCTTC. Translated: CASIYTGNYGYTF.

This clonotype came up a few times. This chain uses TRBV3-1 with TRBJ2-3; TRBD2 aligns across 7 bases. The V and J ends lost 4 bases and 4 bases, in that order; junction bases with no gene match: 8. Germline CDR1 reads LGHDT; CDR2 reads YNNKEL (reference sequence). CDR3 length equals 15 residues. CDR3 bases: TGTGCCAGCAGCCCAGGACTAGGGATTCCAGATACGCAGTATTTT. Translated: CASSPGLGIPDTQYF.

The chain uses TRBV5-1 and TRBJ1-2, with a possible D match to TRBD1 (6 bases). CDR1 SGHRS and CDR2 YFSETQ come from the germline V gene. The CDR3 runs to 16 residues. V was pared by 2 bases and J by 2 bases, with 16 bases between. The DNA for the CDR3 is TGCGCCAGCAGCTTTTCGGGGGCTTCAGTGAACTATGGCTACACCTTC. Protein: CASSFSGASVNYGYTF.